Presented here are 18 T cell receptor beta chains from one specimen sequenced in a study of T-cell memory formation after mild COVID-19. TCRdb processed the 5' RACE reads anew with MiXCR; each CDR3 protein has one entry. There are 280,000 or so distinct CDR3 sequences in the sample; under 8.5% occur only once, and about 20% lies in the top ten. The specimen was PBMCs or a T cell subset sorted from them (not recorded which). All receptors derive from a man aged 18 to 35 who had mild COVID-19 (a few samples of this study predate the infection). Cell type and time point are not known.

As DNA, the CDR3 is TGCGCCAGCAGAGGGACAGGGTCGGGCGGGGAGCTGTTTTTT. Translating it yields CASRGTGSGGELFF. The chain links TRBV10-1 to TRBJ2-2, with 9 positions matching TRBD1. The V segment lost 6 bases and the J segment 7 bases; nucleotides outside the gene matches: 6. This CDR3 comprises 14 residues. Germline-derived CDR1 and CDR2 are WNHNN and SYGVQD (reference sequence).

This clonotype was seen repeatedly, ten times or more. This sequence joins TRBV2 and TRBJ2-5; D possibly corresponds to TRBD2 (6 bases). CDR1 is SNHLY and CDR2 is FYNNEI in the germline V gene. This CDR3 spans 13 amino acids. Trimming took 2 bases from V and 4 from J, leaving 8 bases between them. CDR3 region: CASSELEGETQYF. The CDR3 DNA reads TGTGCCAGCAGTGAATTGGAGGGAGAGACCCAGTACTTC.

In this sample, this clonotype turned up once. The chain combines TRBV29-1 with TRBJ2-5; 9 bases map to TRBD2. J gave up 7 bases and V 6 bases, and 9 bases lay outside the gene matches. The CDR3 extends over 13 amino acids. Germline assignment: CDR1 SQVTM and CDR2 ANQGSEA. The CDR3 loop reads CSVLLAGPGTQYF. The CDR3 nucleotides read TGCAGCGTGCTGCTAGCGGGACCAGGGACCCAGTACTTC.

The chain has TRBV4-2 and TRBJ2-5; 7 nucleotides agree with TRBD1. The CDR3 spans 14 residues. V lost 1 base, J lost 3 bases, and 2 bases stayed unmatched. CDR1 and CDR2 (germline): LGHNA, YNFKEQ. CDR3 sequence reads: CASSQGQGEETQYF. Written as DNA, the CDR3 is TGTGCCAGCAGCCAAGGACAGGGAGAAGAGACCCAGTACTTC.

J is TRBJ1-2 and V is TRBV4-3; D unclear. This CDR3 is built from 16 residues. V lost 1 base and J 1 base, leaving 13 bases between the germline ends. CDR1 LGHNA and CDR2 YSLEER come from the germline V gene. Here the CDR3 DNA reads TGCGCCAGCAGCCAAGGGATGGGGATCAGTAACTATGGCTACACCTTC. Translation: CASSQGMGISNYGYTF.

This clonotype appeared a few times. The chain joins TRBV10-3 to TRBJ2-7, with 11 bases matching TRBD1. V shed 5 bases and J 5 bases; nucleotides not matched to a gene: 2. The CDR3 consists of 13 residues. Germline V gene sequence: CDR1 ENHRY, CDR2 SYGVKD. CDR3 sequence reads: CAISPGQGDEQYV. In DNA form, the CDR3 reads TGTGCCATCAGTCCGGGACAGGGGGACGAGCAGTACGTC.

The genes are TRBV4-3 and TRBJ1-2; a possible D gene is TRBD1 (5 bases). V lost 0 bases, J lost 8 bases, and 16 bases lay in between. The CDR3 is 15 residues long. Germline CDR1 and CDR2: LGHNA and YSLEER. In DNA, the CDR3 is TGCGCCAGCAGCCAAGAGCCAGGGAAGGCCGAGGGCTACACCTTC. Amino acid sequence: CASSQEPGKAEGYTF.

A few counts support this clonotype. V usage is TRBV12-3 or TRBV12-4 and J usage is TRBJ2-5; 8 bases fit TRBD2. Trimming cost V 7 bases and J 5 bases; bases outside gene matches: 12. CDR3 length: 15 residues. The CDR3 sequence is CASTFRGGGRETQYF. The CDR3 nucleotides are TGTGCCAGCACCTTCCGGGGGGGCGGCCGGGAGACCCAGTACTTC.

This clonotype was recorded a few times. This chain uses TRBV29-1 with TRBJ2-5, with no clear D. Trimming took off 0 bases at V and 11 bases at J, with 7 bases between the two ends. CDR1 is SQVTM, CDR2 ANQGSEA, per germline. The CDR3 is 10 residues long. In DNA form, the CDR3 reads TGCAGCGTTGAAGAGTCGTCTCAGTACTTC. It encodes CSVEESSQYF.

CDR3 loop: CASSLEVGSPQYF. The CDR3, as DNA: TGTGCCAGCAGCTTAGAAGTTGGTTCTCCGCAGTATTTT. This chain joins TRBV7-8 and TRBJ2-3, with D unclear. Trimming left V 1 base short and J 10 bases short, with 12 bases between. This CDR3 has 13 residues. The germline gives CDR1 SGHVS, CDR2 FQNEAQ. Complete variable domain (other parts from reference TRBV7-8 and TRBJ2-3): GAGVSQSPRYKVAKRGQDVALRCDPISGHVSLFWYQQALGQGPEFLTYFQNEAQLDKSGLPSDRFFAERPEGSVSTLKIQRTQQEDSAVYLCASSLEVGSPQYFGPGTRLTVL.

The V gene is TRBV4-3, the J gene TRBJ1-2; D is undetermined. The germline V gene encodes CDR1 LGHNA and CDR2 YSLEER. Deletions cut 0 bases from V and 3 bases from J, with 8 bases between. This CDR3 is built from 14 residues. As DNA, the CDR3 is TGCGCCAGCAGCCAAGACTGGGCCGACTATGGCTACACCTTC. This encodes CASSQDWADYGYTF.

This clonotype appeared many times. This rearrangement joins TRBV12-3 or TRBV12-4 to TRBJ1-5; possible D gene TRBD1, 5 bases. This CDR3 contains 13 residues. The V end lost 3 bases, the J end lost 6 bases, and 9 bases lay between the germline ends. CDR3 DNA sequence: TGTGCCAGCAGTTTGGGGGAGGCTCAGCCCCAGCATTTT. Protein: CASSLGEAQPQHF.

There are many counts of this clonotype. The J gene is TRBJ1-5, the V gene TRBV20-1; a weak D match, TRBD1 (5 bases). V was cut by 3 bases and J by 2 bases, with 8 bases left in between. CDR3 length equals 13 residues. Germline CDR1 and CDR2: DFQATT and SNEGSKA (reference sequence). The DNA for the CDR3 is TGCAGTGCTAGGGGGCACGGCAATCAGCCCCAGCATTTT. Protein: CSARGHGNQPQHF.

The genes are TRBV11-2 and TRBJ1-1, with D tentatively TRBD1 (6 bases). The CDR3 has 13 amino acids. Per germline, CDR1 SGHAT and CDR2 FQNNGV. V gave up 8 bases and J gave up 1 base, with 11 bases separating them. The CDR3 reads CASRGGWNTEAFF. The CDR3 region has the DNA TGTGCCAGCCGAGGGGGATGGAACACTGAAGCTTTCTTT.

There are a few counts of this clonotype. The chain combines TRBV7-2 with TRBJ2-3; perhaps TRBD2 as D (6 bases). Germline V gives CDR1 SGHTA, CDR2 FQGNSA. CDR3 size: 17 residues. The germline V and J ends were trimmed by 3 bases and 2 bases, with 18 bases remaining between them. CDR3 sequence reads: CASSFEGRGYTTDTQYF. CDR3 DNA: TGTGCCAGCAGCTTCGAAGGGCGGGGTTATACCACAGATACGCAGTATTTT.

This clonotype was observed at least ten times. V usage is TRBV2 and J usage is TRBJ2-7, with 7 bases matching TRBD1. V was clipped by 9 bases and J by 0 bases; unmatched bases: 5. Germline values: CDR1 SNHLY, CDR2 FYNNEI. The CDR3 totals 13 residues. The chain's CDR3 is CASEGTASYEQYF. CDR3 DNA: TGTGCCAGTGAGGGGACAGCCTCCTACGAGCAGTACTTC.

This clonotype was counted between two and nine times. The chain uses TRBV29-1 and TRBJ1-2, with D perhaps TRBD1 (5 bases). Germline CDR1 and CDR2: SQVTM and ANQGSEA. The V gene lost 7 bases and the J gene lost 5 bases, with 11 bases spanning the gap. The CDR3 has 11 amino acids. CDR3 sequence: CSDGGFYGYTF. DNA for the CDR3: TGCAGCGACGGGGGGTTTTATGGCTACACCTTC.

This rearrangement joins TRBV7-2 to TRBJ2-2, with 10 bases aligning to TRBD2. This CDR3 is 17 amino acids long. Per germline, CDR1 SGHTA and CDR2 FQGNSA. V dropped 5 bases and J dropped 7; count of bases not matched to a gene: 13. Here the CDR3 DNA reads TGTGCCAGCAGCCTCAGTCGGCTAGCGGGGGCCCACGGGGAGCTGTTTTTT. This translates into CASSLSRLAGAHGELFF.